A selection of T cell receptor beta chains follows, all from one sample in a study of shared clonotypes between healthy human individuals. Some clones are missing from TCRdb's copy, which holds only in-frame ones; the method was immunoSEQ multiplex PCR. The table shows around 2.5 million clones, with under 95% occurring only once. The sequencing input was naive CD4+ T cells from PBMCs. All receptors come from a man between 18 and 35 years old in good health. Some clones in this sample may be carry-over from other donors' samples. Both conserved end residues are part of each CDR3. D genes are given only for firm matches. A clone size is listed for some rows: how often the clone was seen (once, few, many), or a class if it is expanded.

>15|TRBJ1-1|TRBV6-1|.|.
CASSEHRAENTEAFF
TGTGCCAGCAGTGAACACCGGGCGGAGAACACTGAAGCTTTCTTT
>14|TRBJ2-1|TRBV18|.|.
CASSQNIDSERQFF
TGTGCCAGCTCACAGAACATCGACTCCGAGCGGCAGTTCTTC
>13|TRBJ2-3|TRBV30|.|.
CAWENGAVGTQYF
TGTGCCTGGGAGAATGGGGCAGTGGGTACGCAGTATTTT
>16|TRBJ2-7|TRBV4-3|TRBD2|.
CASSQGPAGGSYEQYF
TGCGCCAGCAGCCAAGGGCCAGCGGGAGGCTCCTACGAGCAGTACTTC
>12|TRBJ2-3|TRBV29-1|TRBD1|.
CSVLQGADTQYF
TGCAGCGTTTTACAGGGGGCAGATACGCAGTATTTT
>15|TRBJ2-1|TRBV28|TRBD2|.
CASTDGLAGVNEQFF
TGTGCCAGCACCGACGGGCTAGCGGGGGTCAATGAGCAGTTCTTC
>16|TRBJ1-2|TRBV5-6|.|.
CASRLIDGRGNYGYTF
TGTGCCAGCAGGTTAATCGATGGTCGGGGGAACTATGGCTACACCTTC
>15|TRBJ2-7|TRBV5-1|TRBD1|.
CASSPSGQGLYEQYF
TGCGCCAGCAGCCCTTCGGGACAGGGGCTTTACGAGCAGTACTTC
>13|TRBJ1-3|TRBV5-4|.|.
CASSLGQGNTIYF
TGTGCCAGCAGCTTGGGGCAGGGGAACACCATATATTTT
>15|TRBJ2-5|TRBV1|.|.
CTSSLTPGLGGTQYF
TGCACCAGCAGCCTCACACCGGGCCTCGGGGGGACCCAGTACTTC
>13|TRBJ2-4|TRBV7-3|.|.
CASSLGRPNIQYF
TGTGCCAGCAGCTTGGGCAGGCCAAACATTCAGTACTTC
>16|TRBJ2-7|TRBV7-8|.|.
CASSFLAQGSSYEQYF
TGTGCCAGCAGCTTTCTAGCGCAGGGGAGCTCCTACGAGCAGTACTTC
>14|TRBJ2-3|TRBV4-2|.|.
CASSPTFSADTQYF
TGTGCCAGCAGCCCCACGTTTAGCGCAGATACGCAGTATTTT
>17|TRBJ2-1|TRBV29-1|TRBD2|once
CSVGGLAGTSSYNEQFF
TGCAGCGTTGGGGGACTAGCGGGGACGAGCTCCTACAATGAGCAGTTCTTC
>16|TRBJ2-3|TRBV4-2|.|.
CASSQDKGFGSDTQYF
TGTGCCAGCAGCCAAGATAAGGGCTTCGGGTCAGATACGCAGTATTTT
>16|TRBJ2-3|TRBV7-2|.|.
CASSPQGGGTTDTQYF
TGTGCCAGCAGCCCCCAGGGTGGAGGGACCACAGATACGCAGTATTTT
>15|TRBJ1-3|TRBV6-6|.|once
CASSYEPYSGNTIYF
TGTGCCAGCAGTTACGAGCCGTACTCTGGAAACACCATATATTTT
>14|TRBJ1-1|TRBV2|.|.
CASQWATGNTEAFF
TGTGCCAGTCAGTGGGCGACAGGGAACACTGAAGCTTTCTTT
>17|TRBJ2-4|TRBV15|.|.
CATSIILGAVAKNIQYF
TGTGCCACCAGCATAATATTGGGCGCGGTGGCCAAAAACATTCAGTACTTC
>15|TRBJ2-3|TRBV19|TRBD2|.
CASSGLAGVPDTQYF
TGTGCCAGTAGCGGACTAGCGGGAGTTCCAGATACGCAGTATTTT
>15|TRBJ2-3|TRBV7-9|.|.
CASSSGGLSTDTQYF
TGTGCCAGCAGCTCCGGGGGTCTAAGCACAGATACGCAGTATTTT
>15|TRBJ1-2|TRBV6-6|.|.
CASSSGDLTAISYTF
TGTGCCAGCAGTTCGGGGGACTTGACCGCTATCAGCTACACCTTC
>16|TRBJ2-3|TRBV12-5|.|.
CASGLVLGRSTDTQYF
TGTGCTAGTGGTTTGGTACTGGGGCGGAGCACAGATACGCAGTATTTT
>14|TRBJ2-5|TRBV9|.|.
CASSVDPGTETQYF
TGTGCCAGCAGCGTAGATCCGGGTACGGAGACCCAGTACTTC
>15|TRBJ2-1|TRBV5-1|TRBD2|.
CASSLTSGSTNEQFF
TGCGCCAGCAGCTTGACTAGCGGGAGCACGAATGAGCAGTTCTTC
>11|TRBJ2-7|TRBV6-5|.|.
CASTPDRRQYF
TGTGCCAGCACCCCGGACCGGCGGCAGTACTTC
>14|TRBJ1-2|TRBV6-5|.|.
CASSYKGTNYGYTF
TGTGCCAGCAGTTACAAGGGTACCAACTATGGCTACACCTTC
>11|TRBJ2-7|TRBV6-5|.|.
CASSFLGEQYF
TGTGCCAGCAGTTTCTTAGGCGAGCAGTACTTC
>17|TRBJ2-2|TRBV11-1|TRBD2|.
CASSFSETSGRHGELFF
TGTGCCAGCAGCTTCAGTGAGACTAGCGGGAGGCACGGGGAGCTGTTTTTT
>12|TRBJ2-7|TRBV28|.|.
CASSTPGYEQYF
TGTGCCAGCAGTACACCCGGATACGAGCAGTACTTC
>12|TRBJ1-2|TRBV2|.|.
CASRRGDYGYTF
TGTGCCAGCAGACGGGGGGACTATGGCTACACCTTC
>13|TRBJ2-7|TRBV28|.|.
CASSLAPVYEQYF
TGTGCCAGCAGTTTAGCCCCAGTTTACGAGCAGTACTTC
>14|TRBJ1-3|TRBV9|.|.
CASSVIGSGNTIYF
TGTGCCAGCAGCGTAATTGGCTCTGGAAACACCATATATTTT
>14|TRBJ2-2|TRBV6-4|.|.
CASSDSGNTGELFF
TGTGCCAGCAGTGACTCTGGGAACACCGGGGAGCTGTTTTTT
>15|TRBJ2-1|TRBV6-5|.|.
CASSYQSTVNNEQFF
TGTGCCAGCAGTTACCAATCGACAGTGAATAATGAGCAGTTCTTC
>19|TRBJ2-1|TRBV12-2|.|.
CASRLVLRGGRSSYNEQFF
TGTGCAAGTCGCTTAGTTTTGAGAGGCGGGAGGAGCTCCTACAATGAGCAGTTCTTC
>16|TRBJ2-6|TRBV5-1|.|.
CASSLGRDQWANVLTF
TGCGCCAGCAGCTTAGGACGGGACCAGTGGGCCAACGTCCTGACTTTC
>12|TRBJ2-7|TRBV15|.|.
CATSRAGGELRF
TGTGCCACCAGCAGAGCCGGAGGAGAATTACGGTTC
>15|TRBJ1-2|TRBV5-1|.|once
CASSHGSERNYGYTF
TGCGCCAGCAGCCACGGATCTGAACGTAACTATGGCTACACCTTC
>13|TRBJ2-1|TRBV25-1|.|.
CASSGTNYNEQFF
TGTGCCAGCAGCGGGACAAACTACAATGAGCAGTTCTTC
>11|TRBJ1-1|TRBV7-9|.|.
CASSFGPEAFF
TGTGCCAGCAGCTTCGGACCTGAAGCTTTCTTT
>13|TRBJ2-7|TRBV7-9|.|.
CASTLGASYEQYF
TGTGCCAGCACTTTGGGAGCCTCCTACGAGCAGTACTTC
>15|TRBJ2-1|TRBV5-1|TRBD1|.
CASSLLGTGHNEQFF
TGCGCCAGCAGCTTGTTAGGGACAGGGCACAATGAGCAGTTCTTC
>16|TRBJ2-5|TRBV10-3|.|.
CAISGLPDSRWETQYF
TGTGCCATCAGTGGACTGCCGGACAGCCGGTGGGAGACCCAGTACTTC
>16|TRBJ2-3|TRBV15|.|.
CATSSPATGNTDTQYF
TGTGCCACCAGCAGCCCGGCTACAGGGAACACAGATACGCAGTATTTT
>16|TRBJ2-3|TRBV7-9|TRBD2|.
CASSPFPGLRTDTQYF
TGTGCCAGCAGCCCATTCCCGGGACTACGCACAGATACGCAGTATTTT
>15|TRBJ2-3|TRBV7-7|TRBD1|.
CASSPQGSSTDTQYF
TGTGCCAGCAGCCCACAGGGGAGTAGCACAGATACGCAGTATTTT
>13|TRBJ1-2|TRBV7-9|.|.
CASRGLTNYGYTF
TGTGCCAGCAGAGGGTTGACTAACTATGGCTACACCTTC
>14|TRBJ1-2|TRBV18|.|few
CASSPGRRNYGYTF
TGTGCCAGCTCACCGGGCAGGAGGAACTATGGCTACACCTTC
>21|TRBJ2-5|TRBV4-2|.|.
CASSQDPAAGGASSRQETQYF
TGTGCCAGCAGCCAAGATCCCGCGGCTGGGGGGGCAAGCTCGCGCCAAGAGACCCAGTACTTC
>12|TRBJ1-6|TRBV27|.|.
CASRNYNSPLHF
TGTGCCAGCAGAAACTATAATTCACCCCTCCACTTT
>14|TRBJ2-1|TRBV28|.|once
CASTTQVGEDEQFF
TGTGCCAGCACCACTCAGGTGGGGGAGGATGAGCAGTTCTTC
>14|TRBJ2-5|TRBV6-1|.|.
CASNGRSQAETQYF
TGTGCCAGCAACGGCCGATCCCAGGCAGAGACCCAGTACTTC